This T cell receptor (beta chain) was captured by sequencing in a study of cytomegalovirus exposure and HLA in healthy donors. Trimming removed 3 bases at V and 2 bases at J, with 5 bases between. The CDR3 totals 11 residues. Looked up from germline, CDR1 is DFQATT and CDR2 is SNEGSKA (reference sequence). This PCR relied on a set of 60 Vbeta primers and 13 Jbeta primers. Assay used: immunoSEQ multiplex PCR; TCRdb lists only in-frame clones, some missing. The table shows 110,000 to 150,000 clones, with around four fifths occurring only once. The source material was PBMCs. The source of this sequence is a man aged 25 to 40 in good health and CMV-seronegative. The rearrangement uses TRBV20-1 and TRBJ2-7; D unclear. The CDR3 here is CSASETYEQYF. CDR3 coding DNA: TGCAGTGCTAGCGAGACCTACGAGCAGTACTTC.